The 10 T cell receptor beta chains reported below all come from one sample, sequenced in a study of identical twins. TCRdb re-called the 5' RACE reads with MiXCR, one entry per CDR3 protein. The table lists 500,000 to 700,000 distinct CDR3 sequences, roughly 7.1% of them singletons. These same data were also listed under a study on yellow fever vaccine responses in identical twins.

Material: PBMCs. The receptors come from a woman aged 18-29 years in good health.

This clonotype was counted between two and nine times. The rearrangement links TRBV21-1 to TRBJ2-1; the DNA was not compared with TRBD1, the D call given in the table. TRBV21-1 is recorded as a pseudogene. The CDR3 spans 16 residues. CDR3 nucleotide sequence: TGTGCCAGCAGCAAAGATCGACAGGTTGCAAAGAAGGGGCAGTTCTTC. It specifies CASSKDRQVAKKGQFF.

The chain links TRBV20-1 to TRBJ2-7, with D tentatively TRBD2 (6 bases). Germline values: CDR1 DFQATT, CDR2 SNEGSKA (reference sequence). The V gene lost 4 bases and the J gene lost 0 bases, with 10 bases spanning the gap. CDR3 size: 13 residues. The CDR3 sequence is CSATDSGSYEQYF. CDR3 bases: TGCAGTGCTACAGATAGCGGCTCCTACGAGCAGTACTTC.

This clonotype showed up many times. The CDR3 nucleotides read TGCAGCGTTGTAACAGCGATCTATGGCTACACCTTC. The encoded protein is CSVVTAIYGYTF. The V call is TRBV29-1, the J call TRBJ1-2; D is uncertain. CDR1 is SQVTM, CDR2 ANQGSEA, per germline. With 4 bases removed from V and 4 bases from J, the gap between germline ends came to 10 bases. The CDR3 is 12 amino acids.

This clonotype appeared a few times. The J gene is TRBJ2-5, the V gene TRBV7-9, with 8 bases matching TRBD1. V was pared by 5 bases and J by 5 bases, with 7 bases of the junction left unmatched. CDR1 and CDR2 (germline): SEHNR, FQNEAQ (reference sequence). The length of the CDR3 is 14 residues. The CDR3 reads CASSQDRVTETQYF. The CDR3 DNA follows: TGTGCCAGCAGCCAGGACAGGGTTACGGAGACCCAGTACTTC.

This clonotype was detected many times. The J gene is TRBJ2-7, the V gene TRBV5-1; the D gene is possibly TRBD1 (6 bases). Germline V gene data show CDR1 as SGHRS and CDR2 as YFSETQ. V shed 3 bases and J shed 5 bases, with 12 bases lying between them. The CDR3 runs 13 residues. In DNA, the CDR3 is TGCGCCAGCAGCTCGGGTACAGGGAACGAGCAGTACGTC. Protein sequence: CASSSGTGNEQYV.

This clonotype has a handful of counts. The chain couples TRBV15 to TRBJ1-6, with D perhaps matching TRBD1 (5 bases). V was trimmed by 1 base and J by 4 bases, leaving 11 bases between them. Germline CDR1 and CDR2: LNHNV and YYDKDF (reference sequence). The CDR3 runs to 16 residues. Here the CDR3 reads CATSRVGAPYNSPLHF. The CDR3 coding sequence is TGTGCCACCAGCAGAGTTGGGGCCCCATATAATTCACCCCTCCACTTT.

This clonotype was seen repeatedly, ten times or more. The rearrangement uses TRBV7-9 and TRBJ2-2; D unresolved. V dropped 8 bases and J dropped 0 bases, with 10 bases sitting between them. This CDR3 spans 14 amino acids. CDR1 is SEHNR, CDR2 FQNEAQ, per germline (reference sequence). DNA of the CDR3: TGTGCCAGCCAGGACGTCTCGAACACCGGGGAGCTGTTTTTT. Translating it yields CASQDVSNTGELFF. The complete variable domain, with remaining parts taken from reference TRBV7-9 and TRBJ2-2, reads DTGVSQNPRHKITKRGQNVTFRCDPISEHNRLYWYRQTLGQGPEFLTYFQNEAQLEKSRLLSDRFSAERPKGSFSTLEIQRTEQGDSAMYLCASQDVSNTGELFFGEGSRLTVL.

On this clonotype itself: This clone may be a read error of a much larger clone one base away. V gene TRBV5-1 combines with J gene TRBJ2-3; D possibly corresponds to TRBD1 (5 bases). This CDR3 spans 15 amino acids. The V gene's germline CDR1 is SGHRS and CDR2 YFSETQ. The CDR3 is CASSLVGRSTGTQYF. CDR3 DNA: TGCGCCAGCAGCTTGGTTGGTAGGAGCACAGGTACGCAGTATTTT.

V usage is TRBV20-1 and J usage is TRBJ2-7, with D perhaps TRBD2 (6 bases). Germline V CDR1 and CDR2: DFQATT, SNEGSKA (reference sequence). The CDR3 is made up of 15 amino acids. Trimming removed 0 bases at V and 2 bases at J, with 14 bases between. CDR3 sequence: CSARDSLARTYEQYF. CDR3 in DNA: TGCAGTGCTAGAGATTCCCTAGCGAGAACCTACGAGCAGTACTTC.

Ten or more counts support this clonotype. The chain has TRBV11-2 and TRBJ1-1; no clear D. Germline values: CDR1 SGHAT, CDR2 FQNNGV. V was cut by 3 bases and J by 5 bases, with 10 bases left in between. The CDR3 covers 13 residues. The CDR3 reads CASSFGRETEAFF. The CDR3 region has the DNA TGTGCCAGCAGCTTCGGGCGGGAGACTGAAGCTTTCTTT.